The T cell receptor (beta chain) described here comes from a study of chronic HIV infection and antiretroviral therapy. TCRdb fed the 5' RACE reads into MiXCR, producing one record per CDR3 protein. The sample lists just over 30,000 distinct CDR3 sequences, around 9% seen once, with about 2.7% in the top ten. The CDR3 totals 16 residues. Germline loops: CDR1 SGHTA, CDR2 FQGNSA. The V gene lost 1 base and the J gene lost 0 bases, with 13 bases spanning the gap. The sequenced sample was peripheral blood. This chain connects TRBV7-2 to TRBJ2-7; D is possibly TRBD1 or TRBD2 (6 bases each). The sequence derives from an adult who had HIV and had not received antiretroviral therapy, or was an uninfected healthy control (not recorded which). DNA of the CDR3: TGTGCCAGCAGCTTAGTGGTAGGGGGACTCTCCTACGAGCAGTACTTC. It encodes CASSLVVGGLSYEQYF.